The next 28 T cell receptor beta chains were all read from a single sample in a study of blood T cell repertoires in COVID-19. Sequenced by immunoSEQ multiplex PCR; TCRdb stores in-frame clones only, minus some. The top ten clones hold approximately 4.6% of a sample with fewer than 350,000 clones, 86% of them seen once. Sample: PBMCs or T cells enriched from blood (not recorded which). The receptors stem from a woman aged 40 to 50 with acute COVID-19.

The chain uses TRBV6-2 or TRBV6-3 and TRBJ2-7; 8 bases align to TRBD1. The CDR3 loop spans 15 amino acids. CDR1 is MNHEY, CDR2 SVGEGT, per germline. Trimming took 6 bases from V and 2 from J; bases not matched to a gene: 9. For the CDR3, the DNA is TGTGCCAGCAGCCGGACCGACAGGGGAACCTACGAGCAGTACTTC. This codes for CASSRTDRGTYEQYF.

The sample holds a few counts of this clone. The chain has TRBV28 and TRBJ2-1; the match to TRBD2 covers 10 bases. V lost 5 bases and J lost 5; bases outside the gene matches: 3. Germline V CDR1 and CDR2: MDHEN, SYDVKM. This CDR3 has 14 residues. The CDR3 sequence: CASSRTSGNNEQFF. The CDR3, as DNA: TGTGCCAGCAGTCGGACTAGCGGAAACAATGAGCAGTTCTTC.

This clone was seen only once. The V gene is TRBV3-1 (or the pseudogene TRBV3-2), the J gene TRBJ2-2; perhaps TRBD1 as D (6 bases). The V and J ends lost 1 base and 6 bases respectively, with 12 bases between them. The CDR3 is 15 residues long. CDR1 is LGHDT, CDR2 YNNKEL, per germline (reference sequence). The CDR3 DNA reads TGTGCCAGCAGCCAAGGAAGCAGGGGTGCCGGGGAGCTGTTTTTT. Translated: CASSQGSRGAGELFF.

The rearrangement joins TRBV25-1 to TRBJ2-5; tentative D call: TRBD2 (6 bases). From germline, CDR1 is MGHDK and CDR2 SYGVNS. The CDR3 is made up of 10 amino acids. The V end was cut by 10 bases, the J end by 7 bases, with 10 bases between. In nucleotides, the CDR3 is TGTGCCACCTTACTAGCGACCCAGTACTTC. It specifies CATLLATQYF. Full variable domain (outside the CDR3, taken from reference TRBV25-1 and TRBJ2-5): EADIYQTPRYLVIGTGKKITLECSQTMGHDKMYWYQQDPGMELHLIHYSYGVNSTEKGDLSSESTVSRIRTEHFPLTLESARPSHTSQYLCATLLATQYFGPGTRLLVL.

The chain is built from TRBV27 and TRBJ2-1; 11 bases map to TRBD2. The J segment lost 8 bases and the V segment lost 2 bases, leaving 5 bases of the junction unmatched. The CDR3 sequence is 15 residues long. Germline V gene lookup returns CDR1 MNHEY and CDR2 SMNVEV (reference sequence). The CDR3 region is CASSLLAGGFHEQFF. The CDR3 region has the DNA TGTGCCAGCAGTTTACTAGCGGGAGGCTTCCATGAGCAGTTCTTC.

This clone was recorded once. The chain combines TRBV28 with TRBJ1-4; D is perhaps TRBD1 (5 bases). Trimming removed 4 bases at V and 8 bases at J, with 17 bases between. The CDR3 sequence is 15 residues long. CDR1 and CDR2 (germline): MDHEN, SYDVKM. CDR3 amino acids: CASSSQGWGAEKLFF. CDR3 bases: TGTGCCAGCAGTTCGCAGGGATGGGGCGCAGAAAAACTGTTTTTT.

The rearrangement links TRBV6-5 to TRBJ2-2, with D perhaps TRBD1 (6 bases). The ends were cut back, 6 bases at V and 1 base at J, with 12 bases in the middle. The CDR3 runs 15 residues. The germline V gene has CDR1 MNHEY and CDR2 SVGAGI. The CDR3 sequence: CASSTQGQNTGELFF. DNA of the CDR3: TGTGCCAGCAGCACCCAGGGGCAGAACACCGGGGAGCTGTTTTTT.

The CDR3, as DNA: TGCGCCAGCAGCTTGGGGACAGGAGTCCATCAGCCCCAGCATTTT. Encoded protein: CASSLGTGVHQPQHF. V is TRBV5-1 and J is TRBJ1-5; 7 bases match TRBD1. This CDR3 spans 15 amino acids. Trimming cost V 0 bases and J 5 bases; bases outside gene matches: 5. The germline V gene encodes CDR1 SGHRS and CDR2 YFSETQ. The full variable domain, rest sourced from reference TRBV5-1 and TRBJ1-5, is KAGVTQTPRYLIKTRGQQVTLSCSPISGHRSVSWYQQTPGQGLQFLFEYFSETQRNKGNFPGRFSGRQFSNSRSEMNVSTLELGDSALYLCASSLGTGVHQPQHFGDGTRLSIL.

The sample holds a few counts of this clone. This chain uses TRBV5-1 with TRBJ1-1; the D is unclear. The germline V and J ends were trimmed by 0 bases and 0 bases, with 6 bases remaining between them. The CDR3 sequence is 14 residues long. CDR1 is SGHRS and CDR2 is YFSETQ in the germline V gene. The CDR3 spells CASSLGGMNTEAFF. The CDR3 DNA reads TGCGCCAGCAGCTTGGGAGGGATGAACACTGAAGCTTTCTTT.

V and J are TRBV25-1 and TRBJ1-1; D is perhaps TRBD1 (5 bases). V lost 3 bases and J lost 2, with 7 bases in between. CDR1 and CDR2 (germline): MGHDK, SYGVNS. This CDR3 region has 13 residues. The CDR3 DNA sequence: TGTGCCAGCAGTGACAGGGTTAACACTGAAGCTTTCTTT. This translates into CASSDRVNTEAFF.

DNA of the CDR3: TGCGCCAGCCGCCGAGCGCGGGAGGCGTACGGTGAGCAGTTCTTC. Translation: CASRRAREAYGEQFF. The chain is built from TRBV5-1 and TRBJ2-1; 8 bases are a match to TRBD2. CDR1 is SGHRS, CDR2 YFSETQ, per germline. Trimming at V came to 7 bases and at J to 9 bases, leaving 15 bases not matched to a gene. The CDR3 consists of 15 residues.

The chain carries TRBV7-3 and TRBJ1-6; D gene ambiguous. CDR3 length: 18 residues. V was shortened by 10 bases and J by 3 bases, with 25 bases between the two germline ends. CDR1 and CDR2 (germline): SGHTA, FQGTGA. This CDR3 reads CAIIPPLDHKFYNSPLHF. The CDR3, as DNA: TGTGCCATAATCCCGCCCCTCGATCACAAGTTCTATAATTCACCCCTCCACTTT.

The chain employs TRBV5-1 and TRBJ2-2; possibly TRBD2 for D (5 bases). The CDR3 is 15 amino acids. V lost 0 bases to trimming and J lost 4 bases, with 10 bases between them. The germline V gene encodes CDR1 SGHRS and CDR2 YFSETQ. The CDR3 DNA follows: TGCGCCAGCAGCTTGGCTCGGGGTCCCACCGGGGAGCTGTTTTTT. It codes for CASSLARGPTGELFF.

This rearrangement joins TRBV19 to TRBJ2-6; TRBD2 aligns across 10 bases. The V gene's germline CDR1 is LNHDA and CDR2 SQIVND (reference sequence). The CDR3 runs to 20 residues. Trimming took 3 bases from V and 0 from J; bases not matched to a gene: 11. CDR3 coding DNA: TGTGCCAGTAGTATCTTTCCCTCAGCGGGGGGGCTCTCTGGGGCCAACGTCCTGACTTTC. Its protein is CASSIFPSAGGLSGANVLTF.

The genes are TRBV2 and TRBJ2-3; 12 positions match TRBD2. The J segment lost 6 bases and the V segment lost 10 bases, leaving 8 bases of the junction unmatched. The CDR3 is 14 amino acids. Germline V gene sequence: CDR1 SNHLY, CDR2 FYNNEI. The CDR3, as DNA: TGTGCCAAACAGGGGGGGACTAGCGGGGATACGCAGTATTTT. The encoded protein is CAKQGGTSGDTQYF.

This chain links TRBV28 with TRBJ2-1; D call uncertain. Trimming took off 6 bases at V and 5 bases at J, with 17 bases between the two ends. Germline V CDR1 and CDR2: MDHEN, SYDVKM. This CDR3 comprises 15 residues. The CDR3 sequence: CASSAPRLFDNEQFF. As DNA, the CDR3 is TGTGCCAGCAGCGCACCCCGGTTATTCGACAATGAGCAGTTCTTC.

The chain's CDR3 is CASSNGQGDTEAFF. In DNA, the CDR3 is TGCGCCAGCAGCAACGGACAGGGGGACACTGAAGCTTTCTTT. The chain recombines TRBV5-1 with TRBJ1-1; 10 bases are shared with TRBD1. Germline V gives CDR1 SGHRS, CDR2 YFSETQ. This CDR3 contains 14 residues. V was clipped by 4 bases and J by 3 bases; unmatched bases: 3.

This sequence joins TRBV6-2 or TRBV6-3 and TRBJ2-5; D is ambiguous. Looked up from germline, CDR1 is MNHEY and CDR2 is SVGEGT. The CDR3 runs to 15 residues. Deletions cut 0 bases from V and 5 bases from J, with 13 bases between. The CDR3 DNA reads TGTGCCAGCAGTTACTCGTCGGTATTTCTGGAGACCCAGTACTTC. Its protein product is CASSYSSVFLETQYF.

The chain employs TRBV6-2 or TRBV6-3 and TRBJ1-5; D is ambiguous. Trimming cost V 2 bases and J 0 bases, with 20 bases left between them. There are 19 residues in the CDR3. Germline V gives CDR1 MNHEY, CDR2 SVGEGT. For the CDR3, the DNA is TGTGCCAGCAGTTACGATACGTGGCGAACAGATTTTAGCAATCAGCCCCAGCATTTT. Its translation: CASSYDTWRTDFSNQPQHF.

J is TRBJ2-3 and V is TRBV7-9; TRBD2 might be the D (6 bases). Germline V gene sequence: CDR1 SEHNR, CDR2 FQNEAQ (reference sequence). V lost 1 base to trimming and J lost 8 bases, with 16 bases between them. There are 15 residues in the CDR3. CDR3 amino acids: CASSLVRYGGFTQYF. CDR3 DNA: TGTGCCAGCAGCTTAGTCCGGTATGGGGGGTTTACGCAGTATTTT.

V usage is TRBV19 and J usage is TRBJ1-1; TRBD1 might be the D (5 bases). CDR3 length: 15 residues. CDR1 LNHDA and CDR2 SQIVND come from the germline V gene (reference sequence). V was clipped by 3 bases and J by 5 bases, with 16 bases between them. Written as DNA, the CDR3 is TGTGCCAGTAGTATGACCCGGTGGGGGGGGACTGAAGCTTTCTTT. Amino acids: CASSMTRWGGTEAFF.

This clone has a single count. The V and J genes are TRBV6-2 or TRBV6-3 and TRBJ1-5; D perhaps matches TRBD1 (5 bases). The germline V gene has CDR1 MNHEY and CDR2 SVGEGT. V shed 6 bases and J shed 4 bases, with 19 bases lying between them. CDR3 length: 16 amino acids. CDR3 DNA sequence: TGTGCCAGCAGCCGAGGAGACAGTATAGGGAATCAGCCCCAGCATTTT. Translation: CASSRGDSIGNQPQHF.

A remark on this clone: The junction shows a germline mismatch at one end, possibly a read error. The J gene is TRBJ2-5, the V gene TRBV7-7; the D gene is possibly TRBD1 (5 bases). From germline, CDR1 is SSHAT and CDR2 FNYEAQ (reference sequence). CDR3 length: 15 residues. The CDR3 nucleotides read TGTGCTAGCAGCACCAACCCGACAGCCCAAGAGACCCAGTACTTC. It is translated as CASSTNPTAQETQYF.

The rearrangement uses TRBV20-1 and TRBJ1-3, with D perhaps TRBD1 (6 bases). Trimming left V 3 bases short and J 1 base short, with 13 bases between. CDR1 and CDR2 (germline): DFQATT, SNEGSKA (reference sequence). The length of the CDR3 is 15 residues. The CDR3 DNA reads TGCAGTGCTAGTAGGGGGACAATTTCTGGAAACACCATATATTTT. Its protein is CSASRGTISGNTIYF.

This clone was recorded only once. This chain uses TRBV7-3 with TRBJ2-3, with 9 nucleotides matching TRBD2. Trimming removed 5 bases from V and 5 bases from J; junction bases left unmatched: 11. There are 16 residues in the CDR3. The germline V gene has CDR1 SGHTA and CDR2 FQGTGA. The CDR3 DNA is TGTGCCAGCAGCCAAGGCGGCGGGAGGGCGATAGATACGCAGTATTTT. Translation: CASSQGGGRAIDTQYF. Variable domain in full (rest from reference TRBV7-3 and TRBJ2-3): GAGVSQTPSNKVTEKGKYVELRCDPISGHTALYWYRQSLGQGPEFLIYFQGTGAADDSGLPNDRFFAVRPEGSVSTLKIQRTERGDSAVYLCASSQGGGRAIDTQYFGPGTRLTVL.

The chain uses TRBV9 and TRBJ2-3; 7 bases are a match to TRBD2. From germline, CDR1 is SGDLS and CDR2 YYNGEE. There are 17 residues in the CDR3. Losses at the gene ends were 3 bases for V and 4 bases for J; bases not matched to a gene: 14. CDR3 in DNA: TGTGCCAGCAGCGGACGACTAGCCCATAAGGGGCCAGATACGCAGTATTTT. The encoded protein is CASSGRLAHKGPDTQYF.

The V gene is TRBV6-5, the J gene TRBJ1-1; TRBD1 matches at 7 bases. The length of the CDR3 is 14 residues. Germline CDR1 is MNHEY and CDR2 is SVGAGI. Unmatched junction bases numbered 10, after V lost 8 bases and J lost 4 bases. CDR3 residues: CASWADRAVTEAFF. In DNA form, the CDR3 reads TGTGCCAGCTGGGCCGACAGGGCGGTCACTGAAGCTTTCTTT.

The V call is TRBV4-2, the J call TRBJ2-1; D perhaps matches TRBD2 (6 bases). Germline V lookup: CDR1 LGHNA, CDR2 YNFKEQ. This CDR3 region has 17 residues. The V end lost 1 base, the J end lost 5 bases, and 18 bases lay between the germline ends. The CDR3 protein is CASSQAAGTARHNEQFF. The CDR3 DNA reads TGTGCCAGCAGCCAAGCCGCGGGGACTGCGAGACACAATGAGCAGTTCTTC.